Listed below are T cell receptor beta chains from one sample, sequenced in a study of shared clonotypes between healthy human individuals. Clones were sequenced by immunoSEQ multiplex PCR, and TCRdb holds only the in-frame ones, with some missing. The sample lists roughly 1.4 million clones; less than 99% were seen once. The sample comprised naive CD4+ T cells sorted from blood. The receptors derive from a man aged 25 to 45 in good health. Both conserved end residues are part of each CDR3. Each record gives: V gene, J gene, D gene, CDR3 protein. A D gene is named only where the DNA matches it firmly.

>TRBV28|TRBJ2-1|TRBD2
CASSFHRLAGGNEQFF
>TRBV6-1|TRBJ2-3|.
CASSVGPAASTDTQYF
>TRBV2|TRBJ2-1|TRBD2
CASRGDELAINEQFF
>TRBV28|TRBJ1-2|.
CASSLSGISDFDTF
>TRBV5-4|TRBJ2-1|.
CASSHPTGPNEQFF
>TRBV5-4|TRBJ2-5|TRBD2
CASSLGGRVVETQYF
>TRBV28|TRBJ2-1|TRBD2
CASSLPRASGRRYNEQFF
>TRBV10-1|TRBJ2-1|TRBD2
CASSELRREGLDEQFF
>TRBV6-1|TRBJ2-3|.
CASSEGRALRTDTQYF
>TRBV6-6|TRBJ1-5|.
CASSYLTPSDQPQHF
>TRBV29-1|TRBJ2-5|.
CSVEYIRGRETQYF
>TRBV27|TRBJ1-3|.
CASSLQSALGNTIYF
>TRBV4-1|TRBJ1-4|.
CASRTRVEGVEKLFF
>TRBV7-6|TRBJ1-1|.
CASSLVQNTEAFF
>TRBV15|TRBJ1-2|.
CATSRDPRQLSNYGYTF
>TRBV7-9|TRBJ1-2|.
CASSPVPGYTF
>TRBV5-1|TRBJ2-6|TRBD1
CASSSASTGVPGANVLTF
>TRBV27|TRBJ2-7|TRBD2
CASSPRGTSGSRKYF
>TRBV19|TRBJ1-5|.
CATYPGGRNQPQHF
>TRBV30|TRBJ1-5|.
CAWSGQGNQPQHF
>TRBV7-9|TRBJ1-2|.
CASSLGNYGYTF
>TRBV6-1|TRBJ1-3|.
CASTEGVPGRDTIYF
>TRBV6-1|TRBJ1-3|.
CASSDRWKGSGNTIYF
>TRBV11-2|TRBJ2-5|.
CASSLDRTYQETQYF
>TRBV5-1|TRBJ2-7|TRBD1
CASSRPGGTGRNEQYF
>TRBV28|TRBJ2-7|.
CASSDIYEQYF
>TRBV5-4|TRBJ2-5|.
CASSSPGRTGEETQYF
>TRBV19|TRBJ2-7|.
CASSQEGGTYEQYF
>TRBV10-1|TRBJ2-5|.
CARQTGKQETQYF
>TRBV30|TRBJ2-7|TRBD1
CAWSGQGALFEQYF
>TRBV13|TRBJ2-3|.
CASSLGPVARSTDTQYF
>TRBV28|TRBJ1-5|.
CASTSGGHNQPQHF
>TRBV30|TRBJ2-3|.
CAWRGRAYPPAVTDTQYF
>TRBV5-1|TRBJ1-1|.
CASSLPTGLNTEAFF
>TRBV2|TRBJ1-5|.
CASSPFSNSNQPQHF
>TRBV6-5|TRBJ2-4|.
CASGEGGKNIQYF
>TRBV7-3|TRBJ2-3|TRBD2
CASSSGTSIMDTQYF
>TRBV4-1|TRBJ1-1|.
CASSQETGLMNTEAFF
>TRBV7-6|TRBJ2-3|.
CASSLDRNQHRYTQYF
>TRBV5-4|TRBJ1-2|.
CASSLRSFSNYGYTF
>TRBV2|TRBJ2-3|TRBD1
CASKRQGGTDTQYF
>TRBV5-1|TRBJ2-7|.
CASSLDFYEQYF
>TRBV9|TRBJ2-7|.
CASSVAGAVSHEQYF
>TRBV10-3|TRBJ2-1|TRBD1
CAISEGTGVKQFF
>TRBV7-9|TRBJ2-7|.
CASPSAEGEQYF
>TRBV27|TRBJ1-2|.
CASSLYPGIYGYTF
>TRBV7-9|TRBJ2-2|.
CASIETETSRGELFF
>TRBV5-4|TRBJ1-1|.
CASSFSRQNTEAFF
>TRBV19|TRBJ1-5|TRBD1
CASSGQGGSNQPQHF
>TRBV10-3|TRBJ2-1|TRBD1
CAISGDRDNEQFF
>TRBV28|TRBJ2-5|TRBD2
CASSSLTPGLAGKETQYF
>TRBV6-5|TRBJ2-7|.
CASSYSRLAYEQYF
>TRBV12-5|TRBJ2-1|.
CASGVTQINEQFF
>TRBV5-1|TRBJ1-2|TRBD1
CASSLTGDVSNYGYTF
>TRBV2|TRBJ2-3|.
CASRDPTGTDTQYF
>TRBV19|TRBJ2-2|TRBD2
CASILSGRNTGELFF